Shown below are 24 T cell receptor beta chains from a single sample sequenced in a study of blood T cell repertoires in COVID-19 (dated by TCRdb to the early 2020s). The library came from the immunoSEQ multiplex PCR assay. TCRdb provides this immuneACCESS table in a form limited to in-frame rearrangements. Some clones are lacking; in checked studies, under half of them reflect an unresolved V gene, and why the rest are absent is not known. The sample table lists under 200,000 clones, under 90% of them with a count of one. Of the sample, over 13% falls within the top ten clones. The specimen was peripheral blood. These receptors came from a man aged 25-45 years with active or convalescent COVID-19.

The CDR3 DNA sequence: TGTGCCAGCAGCCCCCGGGAGCCACACAGCTCTGGGGCCAACGTCCTGACTTTC. This gives the protein CASSPREPHSSGANVLTF. The V and J genes are TRBV7-2 and TRBJ2-6, with a weak D call TRBD2 (6 bases). CDR1 and CDR2 (germline): SGHTA, FQGNSA. The CDR3 runs to 18 residues. Trimming took off 5 bases at V and 0 bases at J, with 17 bases between the two ends.

This sequence joins TRBV10-3 and TRBJ2-7; weak D call: TRBD2 (5 bases). The CDR3 length is 12 residues. With 3 bases removed from V and 8 bases from J, the gap between germline ends came to 11 bases. Germline V gene data show CDR1 as ENHRY and CDR2 as SYGVKD. In DNA, the CDR3 is TGTGCCATCAGTGAAATAGAGGGCCAGCAGTACTTC. Translating gives CAISEIEGQQYF.

In this sample, this clone turned up once. The J gene is TRBJ2-7, the V gene TRBV18, with TRBD2 identical over 8 bases. From germline, CDR1 is KGHSH and CDR2 LQKENI. Germline trimming cut 3 bases from V and 4 bases from J; bases unmatched to any gene: 5. The CDR3 loop spans 14 amino acids. The chain's CDR3 is CASSPYREGYEQYV. CDR3 sequence (DNA): TGTGCCAGCTCACCTTACCGGGAGGGATACGAGCAGTACGTC.

The CDR3 region has the DNA TGTGCCAGCAGCCCGTCCGGGACAGGGCTTGGCTACACCTTC. Its protein product is CASSPSGTGLGYTF. This chain uses TRBV7-6 with TRBJ1-2; TRBD1 aligns across 9 bases. CDR1 SGHVS and CDR2 FNYEAQ come from the germline V gene. CDR3 size: 14 residues. Trimming removed 5 bases from V and 7 bases from J; junction bases left unmatched: 8.

The chain joins TRBV19 to TRBJ1-5, with 8 bases aligning to TRBD1. Germline V lookup: CDR1 LNHDA, CDR2 SQIVND (reference sequence). The CDR3 contains 17 residues. Trimming cost V 3 bases and J 0 bases; bases outside gene matches: 7. The CDR3 loop is CASSISRGQASNQPQHF. The CDR3 DNA follows: TGTGCCAGTAGTATCTCCAGGGGACAGGCTAGCAATCAGCCCCAGCATTTT.

This clone was found once. The genes are TRBV6-2 or TRBV6-3 and TRBJ2-7, with 11 bases lining up with TRBD2. The CDR3 extends over 14 amino acids. V lost 6 bases, J lost 7 bases, and 8 bases stayed unmatched. CDR1 is MNHEY and CDR2 is SVGEGT in the germline V gene. The CDR3 DNA sequence: TGTGCCAGCAGCTTAGCGGGAGGGCCGGTTGAGCAGTACTTC. Translated: CASSLAGGPVEQYF.

The rearrangement links TRBV5-1 to TRBJ2-3; 9 nucleotides line up with TRBD2. The CDR3 consists of 15 residues. Germline CDR1 is SGHRS and CDR2 is YFSETQ. Trimming took 6 bases from V and 5 from J; bases not matched to a gene: 10. CDR3 nucleotide sequence: TGCGCCAGCAACAGAGAGCGGGGGGCGGGAGATACGCAGTATTTT. Its translation is CASNRERGAGDTQYF.

The chain has TRBV7-9 and TRBJ2-1; 7 bases line up with TRBD1. Trimming cost V 6 bases and J 8 bases; bases outside gene matches: 13. Per germline, CDR1 SEHNR and CDR2 FQNEAQ (reference sequence). The CDR3 is made up of 15 amino acids. Written as DNA, the CDR3 is TGTGCCAGCAGTCCTAACGTTGACAGGGACCATGAGCAGTTCTTC. It specifies CASSPNVDRDHEQFF.

J is TRBJ2-7 and V is TRBV5-6; 8 nucleotides match TRBD2. With 1 base clipped from V and 4 bases from J, the junction kept 7 bases outside the gene matches. Germline V gives CDR1 SGHDT, CDR2 YYEEEE. This CDR3 comprises 15 residues. CDR3 nucleotide sequence: TGTGCCAGCAGCTTGAGGGCGGGGGGTAAGTACGAGCAGTACTTC. Its translation: CASSLRAGGKYEQYF. Full variable domain (missing parts from reference TRBV5-6 and TRBJ2-7): DAGVTQSPTHLIKTRGQQVTLRCSPKSGHDTVSWYQQALGQGPQFIFQYYEEEERQRGNFPDRFSGHQFPNYSSELNVNALLLGDSALYLCASSLRAGGKYEQYFGPGTRLTVT.

The chain has TRBV24-1 and TRBJ2-1; TRBD1 aligns across 8 bases. With V trimmed by 11 bases and J by 5 bases, 13 bases remained unmatched. The CDR3 covers 15 residues. CDR1 and CDR2 from the germline V gene are KGHDR and SFDVKD. The CDR3: CASLSSGGANNEQFF. CDR3 DNA: TGTGCCAGCCTCAGCTCAGGGGGCGCGAACAATGAGCAGTTCTTC.

This clone is a singleton in its sample. This chain uses TRBV6-5 with TRBJ1-1; 7 bases match TRBD1. Per germline, CDR1 MNHEY and CDR2 SVGAGI. V lost 2 bases, J lost 1 base, and 7 bases stayed unmatched. CDR3 size: 16 residues. Here the CDR3 reads CASSYEGGQGNTEAFF. In nucleotides, the CDR3 is TGTGCCAGCAGTTACGAAGGGGGCCAGGGGAACACTGAAGCTTTCTTT.

The chain carries TRBV19 and TRBJ2-4, with D maybe TRBD1 (6 bases). V lost 3 bases and J lost 4, with 13 bases in between. From germline, CDR1 is LNHDA and CDR2 SQIVND (reference sequence). CDR3 length equals 15 residues. CDR3 residues: CASSIGGGPKNIQYF. CDR3 DNA sequence: TGTGCCAGTAGTATCGGTGGGGGCCCGAAAAACATTCAGTACTTC.

This chain connects TRBV4-1 to TRBJ1-1; D perhaps matches TRBD1 (5 bases). This CDR3 is 15 amino acids long. V lost 1 base, J lost 6 bases, and 15 bases lay in between. Germline CDR1 is MGHRA and CDR2 is YSYEKL. CDR3 protein: CASSQVDNALAEAFF. DNA for the CDR3: TGCGCCAGCAGCCAAGTGGACAACGCCCTCGCTGAAGCTTTCTTT.

V gene TRBV6-5 combines with J gene TRBJ2-2; a possible D gene is TRBD2 (6 bases). V lost 2 bases and J lost 6, with 10 bases in between. Germline V gene sequence: CDR1 MNHEY, CDR2 SVGAGI. This CDR3 is built from 14 residues. The CDR3 loop is CASSYVEGSGELFF. The CDR3 nucleotides are TGTGCCAGCAGTTACGTGGAGGGATCCGGGGAGCTGTTTTTT.

The V gene is TRBV6-5, the J gene TRBJ2-2, with TRBD2 matching 10 bases. Germline lookup yields CDR1 MNHEY and CDR2 SVGAGI. This CDR3 is 15 amino acids long. V gave up 5 bases and J gave up 7 bases; unmatched junction bases: 7. CDR3 in amino acids: CASSLLAGFIGELFF. The CDR3 DNA sequence: TGTGCCAGCAGTCTACTAGCGGGGTTCATCGGGGAGCTGTTTTTT.

The chain uses TRBV7-8 and TRBJ2-1; 10 nucleotides line up with TRBD2. The CDR3 has 15 residues. Germline V gene lookup returns CDR1 SGHVS and CDR2 FQNEAQ. The trim removed 5 bases at V and 7 bases at J, leaving 8 bases unmatched. CDR3 in DNA: TGTGCCAGCAGCCTGGCTAGCGGGGGTAAAAATGAGCAGTTCTTC. Its protein is CASSLASGGKNEQFF. The full variable domain, completed using reference TRBV7-8 and TRBJ2-1, is GAGVSQSPRYKVAKRGQDVALRCDPISGHVSLFWYQQALGQGPEFLTYFQNEAQLDKSGLPSDRFFAERPEGSVSTLKIQRTQQEDSAVYLCASSLASGGKNEQFFGPGTRLTVL.

V usage is TRBV6-5 and J usage is TRBJ2-1; 10 positions match TRBD2. V lost 8 bases to trimming and J lost 4 bases; unmatched junction nucleotides: 8. The CDR3 contains 15 residues. Germline V gives CDR1 MNHEY, CDR2 SVGAGI. The CDR3 nucleotides are TGTGCCAGCCAGGACAGGACTAGCGGTTACAATGAGCAGTTCTTC. The encoded protein is CASQDRTSGYNEQFF.

This clone is a singleton in its sample. This chain connects TRBV19 to TRBJ1-1; TRBD1 aligns across 7 bases. The trim removed 3 bases at V and 1 base at J, leaving 2 bases unmatched. This CDR3 has 14 amino acids. The germline V gene has CDR1 LNHDA and CDR2 SQIVND (reference sequence). DNA for the CDR3: TGTGCCAGTAGTATCGACAGGGCGAACACTGAAGCTTTCTTT. Its protein product is CASSIDRANTEAFF.

V and J are TRBV14 and TRBJ1-3, with D tentatively TRBD1 (5 bases). The germline CDR1 and CDR2 sequences are SGHDN and FVKESK. V was pared by 4 bases and J by 0 bases, with 10 bases between. The CDR3 loop spans 15 amino acids. This CDR3 is CASSPGERSGNTIYF. The CDR3, as DNA: TGTGCCAGCAGCCCGGGGGAACGCTCTGGAAACACCATATATTTT.

To note about this clone: Germline and junction disagree at one end, which may indicate a read error. The V gene is TRBV7-7, the J gene TRBJ2-3; 7 bases fit TRBD2. CDR1 and CDR2 (germline): SSHAT, FNYEAQ (reference sequence). The CDR3 length is 15 residues. The CDR3 nucleotides are TGTGCTAGCAGCTTAGGTCTAGCGGGCACAGATACGCAGTATTTT. It is translated as CASSLGLAGTDTQYF. The full variable domain, in which reference TRBV7-7 and TRBJ2-3 provide the parts outside the CDR3, is GAGVSQSPRYKVTKRGQDVTLRCDPISSHATLYWYQQALGQGPEFLTYFNYEAQPDKSGLPSDRFSAERPEGSISTLTIQRTEQRDSAMYRCASSLGLAGTDTQYFGPGTRLTVL.

The chain employs TRBV9 and TRBJ2-7, with a possible D match to TRBD2 (5 bases). Trimming left V 3 bases short and J 6 bases short, with 7 bases between. CDR3 size: 11 residues. Germline assignment: CDR1 SGDLS and CDR2 YYNGEE. CDR3 loop: CASSEGGEQYV. CDR3 DNA sequence: TGTGCCAGCAGCGAAGGAGGCGAGCAGTACGTC.

The chain carries TRBV6-5 and TRBJ2-1; 8 bases match TRBD1. This CDR3 is 15 amino acids long. Germline V CDR1 and CDR2: MNHEY, SVGAGI. The ends lost 2 bases at V and 8 bases at J; junction bases unmatched: 8. The CDR3 DNA reads as TGTGCCAGCAGTTACGCTCCCAGGGGGCGCGATGAGCAGTTCTTC. This translates into CASSYAPRGRDEQFF.

This chain's CDR3 is CASSLQGARGYGYTF. The CDR3, as DNA: TGTGCCAGCAGCCTGCAGGGGGCGCGCGGTTATGGCTACACCTTC. The chain joins TRBV14 to TRBJ1-2, with 8 bases that match TRBD1. Germline CDR1 is SGHDN and CDR2 is FVKESK. CDR3 length equals 15 residues. V dropped 4 bases and J dropped 5; count of bases not matched to a gene: 9.

V and J are TRBV27 and TRBJ1-2; no definite D call. The CDR3 covers 16 residues. V lost 8 bases to trimming and J lost 0 bases, with 19 bases between them. The V gene's germline CDR1 is MNHEY and CDR2 SMNVEV (reference sequence). This CDR3 reads CASYSGWEGANYGYTF. CDR3 sequence (DNA): TGTGCCAGCTACAGTGGATGGGAGGGAGCTAACTATGGCTACACCTTC.